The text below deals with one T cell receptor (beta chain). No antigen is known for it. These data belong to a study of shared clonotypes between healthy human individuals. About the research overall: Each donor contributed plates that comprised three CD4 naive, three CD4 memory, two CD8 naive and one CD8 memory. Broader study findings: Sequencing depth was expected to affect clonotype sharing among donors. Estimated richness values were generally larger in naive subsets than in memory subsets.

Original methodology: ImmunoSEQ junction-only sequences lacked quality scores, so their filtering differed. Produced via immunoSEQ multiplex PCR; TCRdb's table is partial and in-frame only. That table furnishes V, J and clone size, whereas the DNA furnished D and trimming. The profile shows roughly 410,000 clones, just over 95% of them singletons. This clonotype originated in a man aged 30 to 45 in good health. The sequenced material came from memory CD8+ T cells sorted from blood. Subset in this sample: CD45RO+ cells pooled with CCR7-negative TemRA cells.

The CDR3 loop reads CAWRKGTGYGYTF. The CDR3, as DNA: TGTGCCTGGAGGAAGGGGACAGGCTATGGCTACACCTTC. This chain links TRBV30 with TRBJ1-2, with TRBD1 matching over 8 bases. Germline CDR1 is GTSNPN and CDR2 is SVGIG (reference sequence). The CDR3 is 13 residues long. After removal of 3 bases from V and 4 bases from J, the junction contained 4 bases not matched to a gene.